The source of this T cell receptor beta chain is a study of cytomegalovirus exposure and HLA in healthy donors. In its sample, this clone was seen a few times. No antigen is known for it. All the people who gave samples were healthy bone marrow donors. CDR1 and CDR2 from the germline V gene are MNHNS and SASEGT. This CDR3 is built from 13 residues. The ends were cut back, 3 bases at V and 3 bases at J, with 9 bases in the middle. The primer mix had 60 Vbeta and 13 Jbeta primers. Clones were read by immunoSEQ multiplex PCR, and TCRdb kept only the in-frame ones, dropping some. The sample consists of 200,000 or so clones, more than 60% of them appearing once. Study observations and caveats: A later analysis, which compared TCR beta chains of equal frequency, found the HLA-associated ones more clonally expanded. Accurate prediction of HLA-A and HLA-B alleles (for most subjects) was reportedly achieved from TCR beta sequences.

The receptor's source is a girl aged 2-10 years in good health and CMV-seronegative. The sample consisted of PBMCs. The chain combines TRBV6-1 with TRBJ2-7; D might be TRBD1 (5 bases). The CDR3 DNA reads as TGTGCCAGCAGTGACAGGGCAAACTACGAGCAGTACTTC. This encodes CASSDRANYEQYF.